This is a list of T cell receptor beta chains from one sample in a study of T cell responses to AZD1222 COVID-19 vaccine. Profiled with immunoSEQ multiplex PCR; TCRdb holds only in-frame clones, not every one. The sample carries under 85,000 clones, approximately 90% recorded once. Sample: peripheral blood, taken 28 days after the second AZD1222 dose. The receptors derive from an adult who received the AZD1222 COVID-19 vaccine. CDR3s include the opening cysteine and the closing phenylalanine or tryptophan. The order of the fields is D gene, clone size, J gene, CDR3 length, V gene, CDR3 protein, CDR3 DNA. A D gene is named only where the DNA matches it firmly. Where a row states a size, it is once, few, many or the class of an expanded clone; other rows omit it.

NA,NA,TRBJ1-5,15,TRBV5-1,CASSLAGASNQPQHF,TGCGCCAGCAGCTTGGCGGGGGCTAGCAATCAGCCCCAGCATTTT
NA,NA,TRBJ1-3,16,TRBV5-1,CASSLGAPFSGNTIYF,TGCGCCAGCAGCTTGGGGGCTCCGTTCTCTGGAAACACCATATATTTT
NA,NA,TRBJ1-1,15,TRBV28,CASSLNPLGDTEAFF,TGTGCCAGCAGTTTAAACCCACTCGGTGACACTGAAGCTTTCTTT
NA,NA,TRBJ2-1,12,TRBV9,CASSGGGNEQFF,TGTGCCAGCAGCGGCGGAGGGAATGAGCAGTTCTTC
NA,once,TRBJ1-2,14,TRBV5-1,CASSFGGVVYGYTF,TGCGCCAGCAGCTTCGGAGGGGTCGTCTATGGCTACACCTTC
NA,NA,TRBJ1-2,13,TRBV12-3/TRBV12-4,CASSLGGSYGYTF,TGTGCCAGCAGTTTAGGAGGTAGCTATGGCTACACCTTC
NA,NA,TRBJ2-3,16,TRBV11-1,CASRDNLAGSTDTQYF,TGTGCCAGCAGGGACAACCTCGCGGGGAGCACAGATACGCAGTATTTT
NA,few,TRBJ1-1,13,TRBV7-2,CASSVTGNTEAFF,TGTGCCAGCAGCGTGACAGGGAACACTGAAGCTTTCTTT
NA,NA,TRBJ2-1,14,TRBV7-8,CASSLAGSYNEQFF,TGTGCCAGCAGCTTAGCGGGAAGCTACAATGAGCAGTTCTTC
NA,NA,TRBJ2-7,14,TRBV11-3,CASSLEVQRYEQYF,TGTGCCAGCAGCTTAGAGGTCCAGCGCTACGAGCAGTACTTC
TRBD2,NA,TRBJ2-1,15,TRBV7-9,CASSPIWTSSNEQFF,TGTGCCAGCAGCCCCATCTGGACTAGTAGCAATGAGCAGTTCTTC
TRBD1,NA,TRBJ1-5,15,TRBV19,CASSRSGTGFKPQHF,TGTGCCAGTAGTAGGTCCGGGACAGGGTTTAAGCCCCAGCATTTT
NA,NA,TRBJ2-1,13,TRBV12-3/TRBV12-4,CASSPDRFNEQFF,TGTGCCAGCAGTCCCGACAGATTTAATGAGCAGTTCTTC
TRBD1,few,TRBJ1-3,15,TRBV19,CASSPDRGPGNTIYF,TGTGCCAGTAGTCCGGACAGGGGGCCAGGAAACACCATATATTTT
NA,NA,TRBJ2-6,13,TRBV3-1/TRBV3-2,CASSLAGANVLTF,TGTGCCAGCAGCCTAGCTGGGGCCAACGTCCTGACTTTC
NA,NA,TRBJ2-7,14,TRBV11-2,CASSSGTSRMKQYF,TGTGCCAGCAGCTCAGGGACTTCCCGCATGAAGCAGTACTTC